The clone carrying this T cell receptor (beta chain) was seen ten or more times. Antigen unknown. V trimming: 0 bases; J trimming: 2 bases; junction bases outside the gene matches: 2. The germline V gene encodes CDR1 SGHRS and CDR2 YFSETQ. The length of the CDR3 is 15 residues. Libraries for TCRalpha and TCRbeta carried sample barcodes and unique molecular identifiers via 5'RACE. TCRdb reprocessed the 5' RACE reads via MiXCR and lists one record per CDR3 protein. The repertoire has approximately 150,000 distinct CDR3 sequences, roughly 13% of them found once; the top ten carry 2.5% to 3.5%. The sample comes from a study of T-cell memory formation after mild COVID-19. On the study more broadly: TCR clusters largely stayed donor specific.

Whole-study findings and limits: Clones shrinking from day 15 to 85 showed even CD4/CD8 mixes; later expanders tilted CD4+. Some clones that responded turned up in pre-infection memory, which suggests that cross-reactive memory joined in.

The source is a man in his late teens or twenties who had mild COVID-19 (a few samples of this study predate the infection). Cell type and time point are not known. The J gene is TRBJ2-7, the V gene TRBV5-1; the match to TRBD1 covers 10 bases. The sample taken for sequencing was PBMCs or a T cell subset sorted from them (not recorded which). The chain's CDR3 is CASSLVGQGAYEQYF. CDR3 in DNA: TGCGCCAGCAGCTTGGTAGGACAGGGGGCCTACGAGCAGTACTTC.